The next 32 T cell receptor beta chains were all read from a single sample in a study of blood T cells in healthy people across ages. A J-beta primer mix and a sample-barcoded 5' primer were used in a second PCR of about 7 to 12 cycles. One entry per CDR3 protein, called by TCRdb with MiXCR from the 5' RACE reads. Seen here are about a million distinct CDR3 sequences, roughly 48% observed once, and the top ten hold about an eighth. The specimen sequenced was blood. These receptors were taken from a man aged 30 to 39 in good health.

The J gene is TRBJ2-7, the V gene TRBV9; D may be TRBD2 (5 bases). The CDR3 has 14 amino acids. Trimming stripped 0 bases from V and 6 bases from J, with 13 bases between. CDR1 is SGDLS, CDR2 YYNGEE, per germline. The DNA of the CDR3 is TGTGCCAGCAGCGTAGTGGGAGTCGGTGGCGAGCAGTACTTC. Its translation: CASSVVGVGGEQYF.

The rearrangement uses TRBV28 and TRBJ1-2; perhaps TRBD1 as D (6 bases). Deletions cut 10 bases from V and 3 bases from J, with 15 bases between. The CDR3 totals 13 residues. The germline V gene encodes CDR1 MDHEN and CDR2 SYDVKM. The CDR3 coding sequence is TGTGCCACCATCAAGGACAGCCACTATGGCTACACCTTC. Translating it yields CATIKDSHYGYTF.

The chain uses TRBV7-2 and TRBJ2-1; TRBD1 agrees at 8 bases. The ends lost 5 bases at V and 4 bases at J; junction bases unmatched: 10. The CDR3 is made up of 16 amino acids. Germline CDR1 is SGHTA and CDR2 is FQGNSA. The CDR3 is CASSVQGDPRYNEQFF. CDR3 sequence (DNA): TGTGCCAGCAGCGTACAGGGGGACCCTCGGTACAATGAGCAGTTCTTC.

The V call is TRBV11-3, the J call TRBJ2-2; no firm D call. The V and J ends lost 1 base and 3 bases respectively, with 12 bases between them. The germline CDR1 and CDR2 sequences are SGHNT and YENEEA. This CDR3 has 16 residues. This CDR3 reads CASSLVIGSDTGELFF. The CDR3 bases are TGTGCCAGCAGCTTAGTTATAGGGTCGGACACCGGGGAGCTGTTTTTT. Full variable domain (outside the CDR3, taken from reference TRBV11-3 and TRBJ2-2): EAGVVQSPRYKIIEKKQPVAFWCNPISGHNTLYWYLQNLGQGPELLIRYENEEAVDDSQLPKDRFSAERLKGVDSTLKIQPAELGDSAVYLCASSLVIGSDTGELFFGEGSRLTVL.

The table lists this clonotype with a few counts. The rearrangement uses TRBV4-3 and TRBJ1-4; 9 bases are a match to TRBD1. The V gene end was trimmed by 0 bases and the J gene end by 4 bases; junction bases not matched to a gene: 9. The CDR3 is 18 amino acids. Germline CDR1 LGHNA, CDR2 YSLEER. The CDR3 sequence is CASSQDLLGDRDNEKLFF. CDR3 DNA: TGCGCCAGCAGCCAAGATCTGTTAGGGGACAGGGATAATGAAAAACTGTTTTTT.

This clonotype has just a few counts. The chain's CDR3 is CATSEPGTGANYGYTF. Written as DNA, the CDR3 is TGTGCCACCAGTGAGCCCGGGACAGGGGCTAACTATGGCTACACCTTC. V gene TRBV24-1 combines with J gene TRBJ1-2; 10 nucleotides align to TRBD1. Germline V gene sequence: CDR1 KGHDR, CDR2 SFDVKD. After removal of 4 bases from V and 0 bases from J, the junction contained 4 bases not matched to a gene. The CDR3 spans 16 residues.

This chain joins TRBV6-5 and TRBJ2-7, with D hard to call. CDR1 and CDR2 (germline): MNHEY, SVGAGI. The CDR3 extends over 14 amino acids. V lost 0 bases and J 0 bases, leaving 6 bases between the germline ends. CDR3 sequence: CASSYSANSYEQYF. The CDR3 DNA reads as TGTGCCAGCAGTTACTCGGCTAACTCCTACGAGCAGTACTTC.

In this sample, this clonotype turned up many times. The V call is TRBV28, the J call TRBJ2-7; a weak D match, TRBD2 (7 bases). The V gene lost 3 bases and the J gene lost 2 bases, with 17 bases spanning the gap. CDR1 is MDHEN, CDR2 SYDVKM, per germline. CDR3 length equals 16 residues. The CDR3 nucleotides are TGTGCCAGCAGTTTCGCGGGGGCAAGGAATCCCTACGAGCAGTACTTC. Protein product: CASSFAGARNPYEQYF.

The chain has TRBV20-1 and TRBJ1-5; 9 nucleotides agree with TRBD1. This CDR3 has 15 residues. Germline-derived CDR1 and CDR2 are DFQATT and SNEGSKA (reference sequence). Trimming took 5 bases from V and 6 from J; bases not matched to a gene: 11. Here the CDR3 DNA reads TGCAGTGCTGGAGGGGACAGGGTTTCTAGTCAGCCCCAGCATTTT. Protein sequence: CSAGGDRVSSQPQHF.

This clonotype was seen a single time. The CDR3 spells CASLHRGGQGGFGQPQHF. The DNA of the CDR3 is TGTGCCAGCCTGCACCGGGGGGGACAGGGCGGGTTTGGTCAGCCCCAGCATTTT. The chain employs TRBV12-3 or TRBV12-4 and TRBJ1-5; 9 nucleotides agree with TRBD1. With V trimmed by 8 bases and J by 6 bases, 20 bases remained unmatched. The CDR3 loop spans 18 amino acids.

The sample holds a few counts of this clonotype. The chain recombines TRBV27 with TRBJ2-1; tentative D call: TRBD2 (5 bases). The ends were cut back, 3 bases at V and 8 bases at J, with 20 bases in the middle. The CDR3 has 16 residues. The germline gives CDR1 MNHEY, CDR2 SMNVEV (reference sequence). As DNA, the CDR3 is TGTGCCAGCAGTTTTGCCGAGTCCCCGGGGTTGGATGAGCAGTTCTTC. Its translation: CASSFAESPGLDEQFF.

Of note for this clonotype: A much larger clonotype is one base distant, so this may be a read error. The chain employs TRBV9 and TRBJ2-1; possible D gene TRBD1, 6 bases. The CDR3 runs 13 residues. Germline values: CDR1 SGDLS, CDR2 YYNGEE. Deletions cut 1 base from V and 6 bases from J, with 8 bases between. In DNA, the CDR3 is TGTGCCAGCAGCGTATCCAGGGGCAATGAGCAGTTCTTC. As protein: CASSVSRGNEQFF.

This clonotype was found a few times. The gene calls are TRBV24-1 and TRBJ2-3; the D gene is possibly TRBD1 (6 bases). This CDR3 has 14 amino acids. V lost 2 bases and J lost 5, with 10 bases in between. Germline values: CDR1 KGHDR, CDR2 SFDVKD. The chain's CDR3 is CATSDSGRGDTQYF. The CDR3 DNA sequence: TGTGCCACCAGTGATTCTGGCAGGGGAGATACGCAGTATTTT.

This clonotype was seen many times. This chain joins TRBV28 and TRBJ2-7, with 8 positions matching TRBD1. The germline gives CDR1 MDHEN, CDR2 SYDVKM. This CDR3 has 14 amino acids. V lost 3 bases and J lost 2; bases outside the gene matches: 3. The CDR3 DNA reads as TGTGCCAGCAGTTTCCCGGGACAGGCCTACGAGCAGTACTTC. It specifies CASSFPGQAYEQYF. The whole variable domain, filled in from reference TRBV28 and TRBJ2-7, reads DVKVTQSSRYLVKRTGEKVFLECVQDMDHENMFWYRQDPGLGLRLIYFSYDVKMKEKGDIPEGYSVSREKKERFSLILESASTNQTSMYLCASSFPGQAYEQYFGPGTRLTVT.

This clonotype turned up a few times. The chain employs TRBV6-5 and TRBJ1-1; D gene ambiguous. The CDR3 spans 14 residues. The germline CDR1 and CDR2 sequences are MNHEY and SVGAGI. V lost 2 bases, J lost 1 base, and 8 bases lay in between. CDR3 bases: TGTGCCAGCAGTTACCGGACGGAGAACACTGAAGCTTTCTTT. It translates to CASSYRTENTEAFF.

The table lists this clonotype with a few counts. The chain is built from TRBV10-3 and TRBJ1-2, with D perhaps matching TRBD1 (5 bases). CDR1 is ENHRY, CDR2 SYGVKD, per germline. Trimming removed 2 bases at V and 0 bases at J, with 10 bases between. This CDR3 has 15 amino acids. The CDR3 DNA is TGTGCCATCAGTGAGATGCAGGGTGCTAACTATGGCTACACCTTC. It specifies CAISEMQGANYGYTF.

This rearrangement joins TRBV25-1 to TRBJ2-1; TRBD1 matches 12 bases. This CDR3 has 15 residues. After removal of 4 bases from V and 10 bases from J, the junction contained 8 bases not matched to a gene. Germline V gene sequence: CDR1 MGHDK, CDR2 SYGVNS. CDR3 nucleotides: TGTGCCAGCAGTGCACCGGGACAGGGGGCTGAGGAGCAGTTCTTC. This translates into CASSAPGQGAEEQFF.

To note about this clonotype: Being one base from a much bigger clone, this may be a read error. CDR3 residues: CASSQEGRDTQYF. DNA of the CDR3: TGCGCCAGCAGCCAAGAGGGGAGAGATACGCAGTATTTT. The rearrangement links TRBV4-1 to TRBJ2-3; a possible D gene is TRBD2 (5 bases). Per the germline V gene, CDR1 is MGHRA and CDR2 is YSYEKL. Trimming shortened V by 0 bases and J by 5 bases, and 6 bases separated the two germline ends. CDR3 size: 13 residues.

This clonotype has more than one count but fewer than ten. The chain employs TRBV7-2 and TRBJ2-1; the D is unclear. This CDR3 has 17 amino acids. V shed 1 base and J shed 5 bases, with 18 bases lying between them. The germline gives CDR1 SGHTA, CDR2 FQGNSA. The CDR3 reads CASSLEALLITHNEQFF. The CDR3 DNA reads TGTGCCAGCAGCTTAGAGGCCCTTTTAATTACCCACAATGAGCAGTTCTTC.

The chain employs TRBV3-1 and TRBJ2-1; perhaps TRBD1 as D (5 bases). CDR1 and CDR2 (germline): LGHDT, YNNKEL (reference sequence). The length of the CDR3 is 15 residues. V lost 2 bases and J 6 bases, leaving 14 bases between the germline ends. CDR3: CASSQRSITGNEQFF. CDR3 nucleotide sequence: TGTGCCAGCAGCCAACGCAGTATTACAGGCAATGAGCAGTTCTTC.

This clonotype was recorded a few times. The V gene is TRBV7-8, the J gene TRBJ2-3; 11 nucleotides match TRBD2. The germline CDR1 and CDR2 sequences are SGHVS and FQNEAQ. The CDR3 extends over 17 amino acids. The V segment lost 4 bases and the J segment 0 bases; nucleotides outside the gene matches: 6. CDR3 DNA: TGTGCCAGCAGCTCCAGACTAGCGGGGCAGAGCACAGATACGCAGTATTTT. It is translated as CASSSRLAGQSTDTQYF.

This sequence joins TRBV7-9 and TRBJ2-3; D perhaps matches TRBD2 (6 bases). CDR3 size: 12 residues. CDR1 SEHNR and CDR2 FQNEAQ come from the germline V gene (reference sequence). Trimming stripped 8 bases from V and 6 bases from J, with 12 bases between. CDR3 loop: CASYGGVDTQYF. CDR3 nucleotide sequence: TGTGCCAGCTACGGGGGAGTTGATACGCAGTATTTT. The whole variable domain, filled in from reference TRBV7-9 and TRBJ2-3, reads DTGVSQNPRHKITKRGQNVTFRCDPISEHNRLYWYRQTLGQGPEFLTYFQNEAQLEKSRLLSDRFSAERPKGSFSTLEIQRTEQGDSAMYLCASYGGVDTQYFGPGTRLTVL.

The rearrangement joins TRBV20-1 to TRBJ1-5; TRBD1 matches at 11 bases. CDR1 DFQATT and CDR2 SNEGSKA come from the germline V gene (reference sequence). This CDR3 region has 15 residues. V was pared by 5 bases and J by 5 bases, with 8 bases of the junction left unmatched. The CDR3 DNA sequence: TGCAGTGCTCGGGACAGGGGGACCCTTTATCAGCCCCAGCATTTT. Translated, it gives CSARDRGTLYQPQHF.

The table lists this clonotype with a few counts. This chain joins TRBV4-1 and TRBJ2-1; 11 positions agree with TRBD1. Germline V gene lookup returns CDR1 MGHRA and CDR2 YSYEKL. The CDR3 has 15 amino acids. Trimming removed 1 base from V and 8 bases from J; junction bases left unmatched: 4. CDR3 coding DNA: TGCGCCAGCAGCCAAGGGACAGGGGGCCTGGATGAGCAGTTCTTC. It is translated as CASSQGTGGLDEQFF.

The chain has TRBV10-3 and TRBJ2-1, with TRBD2 matching 8 bases. The V gene's germline CDR1 is ENHRY and CDR2 SYGVKD. The CDR3 is made up of 16 amino acids. Germline trimming cut 6 bases from V and 4 bases from J; bases unmatched to any gene: 11. The CDR3 DNA sequence: TGTGCCATCAGAGACTCGGCGGGGGGCGAGTACAATGAGCAGTTCTTC. Translation: CAIRDSAGGEYNEQFF.

The chain links TRBV2 to TRBJ1-4; D gene ambiguous. CDR3 length: 16 residues. Trimming pared 8 bases from V and 0 bases from J, leaving 16 bases between. Germline V gene lookup returns CDR1 SNHLY and CDR2 FYNNEI. Here the CDR3 reads CASLPSPAATNEKLFF. DNA for the CDR3: TGTGCCAGCTTGCCCTCTCCGGCAGCAACTAATGAAAAACTGTTTTTT.

This clonotype was recorded a few times. This chain uses TRBV12-3 or TRBV12-4 with TRBJ2-5; D is uncertain. Trimming removed 5 bases from V and 4 bases from J, with 17 bases in between. This CDR3 comprises 15 residues. As DNA, the CDR3 is TGTGCCAGCAGTCCACTGACACGTCCGGGAGAGACCCAGTACTTC. Its translation is CASSPLTRPGETQYF.

The chain has TRBV7-9 and TRBJ2-7, with D possibly being TRBD2 (5 bases). The CDR3 is 16 residues long. V lost 2 bases to trimming and J lost 4 bases, with 18 bases between them. CDR1 SEHNR and CDR2 FQNEAQ come from the germline V gene (reference sequence). In DNA form, the CDR3 reads TGTGCCAGCAGCTTATTCTTGGTGGGAGCTGGGTACGAGCAGTACTTC. Translated, it gives CASSLFLVGAGYEQYF.

This clonotype was detected a few times. The chain links TRBV6-6 to TRBJ2-7; 9 bases are a match to TRBD1. This CDR3 spans 11 amino acids. V lost 9 bases and J lost 6; bases outside the gene matches: 3. Germline loops: CDR1 MNHNY, CDR2 SVGAGI (reference sequence). The CDR3 loop reads CARTGQGEQYF. The CDR3 nucleotides are TGTGCCAGAACGGGACAGGGCGAGCAGTACTTC.

This clonotype was found a few times. This rearrangement joins TRBV7-9 to TRBJ2-7; 9 nucleotides line up with TRBD1. CDR3 length: 14 amino acids. The V gene's germline CDR1 is SEHNR and CDR2 FQNEAQ (reference sequence). Trimming cost V 7 bases and J 3 bases; bases outside gene matches: 7. CDR3 amino acids: CASTPTGQGYEQYF. The CDR3 coding sequence is TGTGCCAGCACTCCAACGGGACAGGGCTACGAGCAGTACTTC.

The chain is built from TRBV7-6 and TRBJ2-7; 7 nucleotides agree with TRBD1. Germline loops: CDR1 SGHVS, CDR2 FNYEAQ. The CDR3 is 14 residues long. The J segment lost 3 bases and the V segment lost 5 bases, leaving 7 bases of the junction unmatched. Here the CDR3 DNA reads TGTGCCAGCAGCGCTGACAGGGTGAGCTACGAGCAGTACTTC. Protein: CASSADRVSYEQYF.

The chain recombines TRBV29-1 with TRBJ2-7; 7 bases line up with TRBD1. Germline values: CDR1 SQVTM, CDR2 ANQGSEA. The CDR3 has 14 amino acids. Trimming at V came to 3 bases and at J to 3 bases, leaving 8 bases not matched to a gene. The DNA for the CDR3 is TGCAGCGTTGAGTCCCAGGGGGTGCTCTACGAGCAGTACTTC. Protein sequence: CSVESQGVLYEQYF.